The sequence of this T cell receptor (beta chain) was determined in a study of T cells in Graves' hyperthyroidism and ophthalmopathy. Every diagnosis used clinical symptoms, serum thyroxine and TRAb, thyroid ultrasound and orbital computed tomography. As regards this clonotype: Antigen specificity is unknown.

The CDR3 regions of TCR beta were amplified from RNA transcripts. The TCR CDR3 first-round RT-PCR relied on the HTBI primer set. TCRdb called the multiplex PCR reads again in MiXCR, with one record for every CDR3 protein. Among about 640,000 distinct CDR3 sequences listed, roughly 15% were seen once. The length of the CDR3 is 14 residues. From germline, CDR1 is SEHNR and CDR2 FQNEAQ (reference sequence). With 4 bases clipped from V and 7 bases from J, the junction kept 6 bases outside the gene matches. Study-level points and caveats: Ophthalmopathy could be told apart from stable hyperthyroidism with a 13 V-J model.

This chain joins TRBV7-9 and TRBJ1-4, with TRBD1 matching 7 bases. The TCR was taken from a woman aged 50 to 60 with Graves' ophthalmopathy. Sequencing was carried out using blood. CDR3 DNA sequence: TGTGCCAGCAGCTCCGGACAGGTCTTTGAAAAACTGTTTTTT. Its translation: CASSSGQVFEKLFF.